A selection of T cell receptor beta chains follows, all from one sample in a study of brain T cells in children with intractable seizures. Sequencing used immunoSEQ multiplex PCR; TCRdb keeps in-frame clones, though not all of them. Of about 41,000 clones listed, over 75% are singletons. Sequences were derived from peripheral blood, sampled at surgery. Receptor source: a girl aged 2-10 years with tuberous sclerosis and intractable seizures. Each CDR3 is given with its conserved first and last residue. The D gene is left open where the match is weak. Clone size is shown for a subset of rows, as once, few, many or a class of expanded clone.

size	V	J	D	CDR3	DNA
NA	TRBV24-1	TRBJ2-1	TRBD2	CATTPSGGAINEQFF	TGTGCCACCACCCCTAGCGGGGGGGCAATCAATGAGCAGTTCTTC
NA	TRBV5-1	TRBJ2-7	NA	CASRPPGDSSYEQYF	TGCGCCAGCAGACCCCCGGGGGACAGCTCCTACGAGCAGTACTTC
NA	TRBV27	TRBJ2-4	NA	CASSFAGADNIQYF	TGTGCCAGCAGTTTCGCGGGGGCTGATAACATTCAGTACTTC
NA	TRBV6-5	TRBJ2-2	NA	CASSYLQGELFF	TGTGCCAGCAGTTACCTGCAGGGGGAGCTGTTTTTT
NA	TRBV27	TRBJ2-5	NA	CASSLVGETQYF	TGTGCCAGCAGTTTAGTAGGGGAGACCCAGTACTTC
NA	TRBV21-1	TRBJ1-5	NA	CASSKSRQTYQPQHF	TGTGCCAGCAGCAAAAGTCGGCAGACTTATCAGCCCCAGCATTTT
NA	TRBV2	TRBJ2-1	NA	CARGGYNEQFF	TGTGCCCGTGGGGGCTACAATGAGCAGTTCTTC
NA	TRBV18	TRBJ2-3	NA	CASSPSRLDTQYF	TGTGCCAGCTCACCATCCCGGTTAGATACGCAGTATTTT
NA	TRBV19	TRBJ1-2	NA	CASSIYNDYGYTF	TGTGCCAGTAGTATTTACAACGACTATGGCTACACCTTC
NA	TRBV19	TRBJ2-7	NA	CASSIGAAYEQYF	TGTGCCAGTAGTATAGGCGCCGCCTACGAGCAGTACTTC
NA	TRBV3-1/TRBV3-2	TRBJ2-5	NA	CASSQVGQETQYF	TGTGCCAGCAGCCAAGTGGGCCAAGAGACCCAGTACTTC
NA	TRBV19	TRBJ1-6	TRBD1	CASMGTGASSPLHF	TGTGCCAGTATGGGGACAGGGGCAAGTTCACCCCTCCACTTT
NA	TRBV29-1	TRBJ1-3	NA	CSVERSNTIYF	TGCAGCGTTGAACGAAGCAACACCATATATTTT
NA	TRBV7-8	TRBJ2-7	TRBD1	CASSLRKRDRDYEQYF	TGTGCCAGCAGCTTAAGGAAGCGTGACAGGGATTACGAGCAGTACTTC
once	TRBV10-2	TRBJ1-6	TRBD1	CASSEAGGDSPLHF	TGCGCCAGCAGTGAGGCAGGGGGGGATTCACCCCTCCACTTT
NA	TRBV24-1	TRBJ2-3	TRBD2	CATSEPGTSGADTQYF	TGTGCCACCAGTGAGCCGGGGACTAGCGGGGCAGATACGCAGTATTTT
NA	TRBV7-2	TRBJ1-5	NA	CASSLDRGWGNQPQHF	TGTGCCAGCAGCTTAGACCGGGGCTGGGGCAATCAGCCCCAGCATTTT
few	TRBV11-3	TRBJ1-2	NA	CASSNPRGLNGYTF	TGTGCCAGCAGCAACCCACGGGGGCTAAACGGCTACACCTTC
NA	TRBV29-1	TRBJ2-5	NA	CSVDRSGRETQYF	TGCAGCGTTGATAGGTCAGGGAGAGAGACCCAGTACTTC
NA	TRBV6-4	TRBJ1-2	NA	CARNRVGYGYTF	TGTGCCAGAAACAGGGTCGGGTATGGCTACACCTTC
NA	TRBV5-1	TRBJ1-2	NA	CASSRAYRAGYTF	TGCGCCAGCAGCCGAGCCTACAGGGCTGGCTACACCTTC
NA	TRBV11-2	TRBJ2-2	NA	CAIWTENTGELFF	TGTGCCATCTGGACGGAGAACACCGGGGAGCTGTTTTTT
NA	TRBV12-3/TRBV12-4	TRBJ1-2	NA	CASSPNGNVYDTF	TGTGCCAGCAGCCCAAACGGGAATGTCTATGACACCTTC
NA	TRBV18	TRBJ2-5	NA	CASSPNSRKTQYF	TGTGCCAGCTCACCAAACAGTCGTAAGACCCAGTACTTC
NA	TRBV7-6	TRBJ1-3	TRBD1	CASSSEGAFGDTIYF	TGTGCCAGCAGCTCAGAGGGGGCTTTCGGGGACACCATATATTTT
NA	TRBV11-3	TRBJ2-5	NA	CASSLVGGGAETQYF	TGTGCCAGCAGCTTGGTAGGAGGGGGGGCGGAGACCCAGTACTTC
NA	TRBV10-3	TRBJ1-1	NA	CAISAGSLNTEAFF	TGTGCCATCAGTGCGGGCAGTTTAAACACTGAAGCTTTCTTT
NA	TRBV5-1	TRBJ1-6	TRBD1	CASSWWGQGAQSPLHF	TGCGCCAGCAGCTGGTGGGGACAGGGGGCGCAGTCACCCCTCCACTTT
NA	TRBV29-1	TRBJ1-4	TRBD1	CSVRGQAANEKLFF	TGCAGCGTAAGAGGACAGGCCGCTAATGAAAAACTGTTTTTT
NA	TRBV23-1	TRBJ1-4	NA	CASSQSCGPGNEKLFF	TGCGCCAGCAGTCAATCCTGCGGGCCGGGGAATGAAAAACTGTTTTTT
NA	TRBV7-3	TRBJ2-3	NA	CASSLTGSTDTQYF	TGTGCCAGCAGCTTAACGGGGAGCACAGATACGCAGTATTTT
once	TRBV5-1	TRBJ1-6	TRBD1	CASRLTGIGSPLHF	TGCGCCAGCAGGCTGACAGGGATCGGTTCACCCCTCCACTTT
few	TRBV4-2	TRBJ1-2	NA	CASSLPDYYGYTF	TGTGCCAGCAGCCTACCGGACTACTATGGCTACACCTTC
NA	TRBV30	TRBJ1-4	NA	CAWSVYGTSVNEKLFF	TGTGCCTGGAGTGTTTATGGGACAAGTGTTAATGAAAAACTGTTTTTT
NA	TRBV5-1	TRBJ2-1	TRBD2	CASSFRSGGYNEQFF	TGCGCCAGCAGTTTCCGTAGCGGGGGTTACAATGAGCAGTTCTTC
NA	TRBV6-5	TRBJ2-3	NA	CASSYQYRDTDTQYF	TGTGCCAGCAGTTACCAATACAGGGACACCGATACGCAGTATTTT
NA	TRBV5-1	TRBJ1-2	TRBD1	CASSPTMTGRGYYGYTF	TGCGCCAGCAGCCCGACAATGACAGGGAGGGGGTACTATGGCTACACCTTC
NA	TRBV4-2	TRBJ1-3	NA	CASSQEFVGAGGNTIYF	TGTGCCAGCAGCCAAGAATTCGTTGGGGCGGGGGGAAACACCATATATTTT
NA	TRBV29-1	TRBJ1-1	NA	CSSYTEAFF	TGCAGCTCATACACTGAAGCTTTCTTT
few	TRBV7-2	TRBJ1-1	NA	CASSLADGRGAFF	TGTGCCAGCAGCTTAGCAGATGGGAGAGGGGCTTTCTTT
once	TRBV25-1	TRBJ1-4	TRBD1	CASSESGAGGEKLFF	TGTGCCAGCAGTGAATCCGGGGCAGGGGGTGAAAAACTGTTTTTT
NA	TRBV5-1	TRBJ2-3	NA	CASRQLAIDTDTQYF	TGCGCCAGCCGTCAACTAGCCATAGACACAGATACGCAGTATTTT
NA	TRBV3-1/TRBV3-2	TRBJ2-1	TRBD1	CASSQDRGLFNEQFF	TGTGCCAGCAGCCAAGACAGGGGGCTTTTCAATGAGCAGTTCTTC
few	TRBV15	TRBJ2-7	NA	CATSRERQESYEQYF	TGTGCCACCAGCAGAGAGAGACAGGAATCCTACGAGCAGTACTTC
NA	TRBV3-1/TRBV3-2	TRBJ2-3	TRBD2	CASSRILAGGPDTQYF	TGTGCCAGCAGCCGGATACTAGCGGGGGGGCCAGATACGCAGTATTTT
NA	TRBV7-8	TRBJ1-6	NA	CASSLPAGDNSPLHF	TGTGCCAGCAGCTTACCGGCAGGGGATAATTCACCCCTCCACTTT